Below, 14 T cell receptor beta chains from the same sample are listed, as sequenced in a study of T cells in Graves' hyperthyroidism and ophthalmopathy. Using RNA transcripts as the source, TCR beta CDR3 regions were amplified. HTBI primers were the set used in a first-round RT-PCR of the TCR CDR3. TCRdb re-called the multiplex PCR reads with MiXCR, one entry per CDR3 protein. The data contain 300,000 to 450,000 distinct CDR3 sequences, roughly 25% of them seen just once; the ten biggest clones take up around 79%. The specimen was blood. The receptors here all came from a man over 45 with Graves' hyperthyroidism.

The table lists this clonotype with many counts. V usage is TRBV7-3 and J usage is TRBJ2-2; D ambiguous. Germline values: CDR1 SGHTA, CDR2 FQGTGA. V lost 2 bases and J 5 bases, leaving 12 bases between the germline ends. The CDR3 contains 15 residues. CDR3 residues: CASSLDARITGELFF. In nucleotides, the CDR3 is TGTGCCAGCAGCTTAGATGCGAGAATTACCGGGGAGCTGTTTTTT.

This clonotype was counted at least ten times. V gene TRBV29-1 combines with J gene TRBJ1-1; 7 nucleotides match TRBD1. The length of the CDR3 is 16 residues. Germline loops: CDR1 SQVTM, CDR2 ANQGSEA. The V and J ends lost 5 bases and 1 base, in that order; junction bases with no gene match: 13. Here the CDR3 reads CSVSGTASRRNTEAFF. The CDR3 nucleotides read TGCAGCGTTTCCGGGACAGCCAGCCGAAGGAACACTGAAGCTTTCTTT.

This clonotype was counted many times. The chain employs TRBV7-9 and TRBJ2-3, with D possibly matching TRBD1 (7 bases). Trimming took off 4 bases at V and 5 bases at J, with 13 bases between the two ends. Germline V gene lookup returns CDR1 SEHNR and CDR2 FQNEAQ (reference sequence). The CDR3 is made up of 14 amino acids. CDR3 bases: TGTGCCAGCAGCTCAGACAGGGAGGAAGATACGCAGTATTTT. It is translated as CASSSDREEDTQYF.

The chain is built from TRBV7-9 and TRBJ2-1; 14 positions match TRBD2. The J segment lost 6 bases and the V segment lost 5 bases, leaving 3 bases of the junction unmatched. The CDR3 sequence is 15 residues long. CDR1 and CDR2 from the germline V gene are SEHNR and FQNEAQ (reference sequence). The CDR3 DNA reads as TGTGCCAGCAGCGCGGGACTAGCGGGAGTCAATGAGCAGTTCTTC. Its translation is CASSAGLAGVNEQFF.

In its sample, this clonotype was seen many times. The J gene is TRBJ2-2, the V gene TRBV30; D is possibly TRBD1 (6 bases). The germline V and J ends were trimmed by 2 bases and 1 base, with 8 bases remaining between them. Germline V lookup: CDR1 GTSNPN, CDR2 SVGIG (reference sequence). The CDR3 extends over 14 amino acids. CDR3 in amino acids: CAWSWGQNTGELFF. In DNA form, the CDR3 reads TGTGCCTGGAGTTGGGGACAGAACACCGGGGAGCTGTTTTTT.

This clonotype has just a few counts. The chain is built from TRBV12-3 or TRBV12-4 and TRBJ2-1; 7 bases line up with TRBD1. Losses at the gene ends were 4 bases for V and 6 bases for J; bases not matched to a gene: 9. CDR3 size: 15 residues. CDR3 region: CASSSRQGGVNEQFF. CDR3 DNA sequence: TGTGCCAGCAGTTCCCGACAGGGTGGGGTCAATGAGCAGTTCTTC.

V and J are TRBV2 and TRBJ1-4; D is perhaps TRBD1 (5 bases). CDR3 length equals 14 residues. V was shortened by 7 bases and J by 4 bases, with 13 bases between the two germline ends. Germline CDR1 and CDR2: SNHLY and FYNNEI. The CDR3 bases are TGTGCCAGCAATGGGGGAAGGAGTAATGAAAAACTGTTTTTT. Its protein is CASNGGRSNEKLFF.

There are many counts of this clonotype. The rearrangement joins TRBV3-1 to TRBJ2-1, with 13 positions matching TRBD2. From germline, CDR1 is LGHDT and CDR2 YNNKEL (reference sequence). The V and J ends lost 4 bases and 4 bases, in that order; junction bases with no gene match: 1. This CDR3 contains 15 residues. The CDR3 bases are TGTGCCAGCAGCCGGACTAGCGGGAGATACAATGAGCAGTTCTTC. This codes for CASSRTSGRYNEQFF.

A single count supports this clonotype. The chain couples TRBV27 to TRBJ2-7, with D hard to call. Germline V gene lookup returns CDR1 MNHEY and CDR2 SMNVEV (reference sequence). V lost 8 bases, J lost 2 bases, and 19 bases lay in between. The CDR3 covers 15 residues. CDR3 amino acids: CASQSSRAGTYEQYF. CDR3 coding DNA: TGTGCCAGCCAATCCTCCCGGGCAGGTACCTACGAGCAGTACTTC.

The rearrangement joins TRBV28 to TRBJ2-4; 9 bases align to TRBD1. Germline V gene sequence: CDR1 MDHEN, CDR2 SYDVKM. This CDR3 has 16 residues. V lost 1 base to trimming and J lost 6 bases; unmatched junction nucleotides: 7. Written as DNA, the CDR3 is TGTGCCAGCAGTTTATACAGGGGGCGGTCAGGAAACATTCAGTACTTC. This encodes CASSLYRGRSGNIQYF. The whole variable domain, filled in from reference TRBV28 and TRBJ2-4, reads DVKVTQSSRYLVKRTGEKVFLECVQDMDHENMFWYRQDPGLGLRLIYFSYDVKMKEKGDIPEGYSVSREKKERFSLILESASTNQTSMYLCASSLYRGRSGNIQYFGAGTRLSVL.

This clonotype was observed a handful of times. The J gene is TRBJ2-7, the V gene TRBV11-2; TRBD1 might be the D (5 bases). The CDR3 extends over 16 amino acids. Germline lookup yields CDR1 SGHAT and CDR2 FQNNGV. Trimming stripped 6 bases from V and 3 bases from J, with 21 bases between. The CDR3 DNA sequence: TGTGCCAGCAGTAAGATCGGTCAGGGTTTAAGCTACGAGCAGTACTTC. This gives the protein CASSKIGQGLSYEQYF. Full variable domain (rest looked up from reference TRBV11-2 and TRBJ2-7): EAGVAQSPRYKIIEKRQSVAFWCNPISGHATLYWYQQILGQGPKLLIQFQNNGVVDDSQLPKDRFSAERLKGVDSTLKIQPAKLEDSAVYLCASSKIGQGLSYEQYFGPGTRLTVT.

J is TRBJ1-6 and V is TRBV30, with D uncertain. The CDR3 has 13 residues. CDR1 and CDR2 from the germline V gene are GTSNPN and SVGIG (reference sequence). Trimming removed 1 base from V and 9 bases from J, with 10 bases in between. The CDR3 is CAWSGTERSPLHF. The CDR3, as DNA: TGTGCCTGGAGTGGGACGGAACGTTCACCCCTCCACTTT.

The V call is TRBV9, the J call TRBJ2-7; 9 bases are a match to TRBD1. Per germline, CDR1 SGDLS and CDR2 YYNGEE. The CDR3 contains 15 residues. V shed 1 base and J 5 bases; nucleotides not matched to a gene: 7. DNA of the CDR3: TGTGCCAGCAGCGTACCCCGGACAGGGGCTCACGAGCAGTACTTC. This gives the protein CASSVPRTGAHEQYF.

This clonotype was recorded many times. The chain has TRBV12-3 or TRBV12-4 and TRBJ2-3; 14 bases match TRBD2. J was trimmed by 5 bases and V by 6 bases; bases with no gene match: 7. The CDR3 is made up of 16 amino acids. The CDR3 protein is CASRDGTSGSVDTQYF. For the CDR3, the DNA is TGTGCCAGCAGAGACGGGACTAGCGGGAGTGTAGATACGCAGTATTTT.